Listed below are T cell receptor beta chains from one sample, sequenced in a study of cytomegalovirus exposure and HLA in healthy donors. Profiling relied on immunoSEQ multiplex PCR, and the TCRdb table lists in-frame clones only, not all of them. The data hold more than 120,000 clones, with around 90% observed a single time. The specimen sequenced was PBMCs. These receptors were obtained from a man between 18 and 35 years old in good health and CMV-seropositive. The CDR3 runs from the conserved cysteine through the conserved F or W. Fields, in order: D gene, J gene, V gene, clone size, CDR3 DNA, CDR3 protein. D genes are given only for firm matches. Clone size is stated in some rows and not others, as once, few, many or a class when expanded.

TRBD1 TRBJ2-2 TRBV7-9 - TGTGCCAGCAGCTTCAGGACAGGGAGTGGCACCGGGGAGCTGTTTTTT CASSFRTGSGTGELFF
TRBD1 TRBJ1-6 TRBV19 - TGTGCCAGTACTACAGGGGTATTAATGAGGTCGCCCCTCCACTTT CASTTGVLMRSPLHF
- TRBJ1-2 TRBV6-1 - TGTGCCAGCAGCGAAGGCCCAGGATTATATGGCTACACCTTC CASSEGPGLYGYTF
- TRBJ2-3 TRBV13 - TGTGCCAGCAGCTCTCTACAGGGTCTAGGCACAGATACGCAGTATTTT CASSSLQGLGTDTQYF
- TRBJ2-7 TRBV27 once TGTGCCAGCAGTGGGGGGACCGAGCAGTACTTC CASSGGTEQYF
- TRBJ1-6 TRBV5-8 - TGTGCCAGCAGCTTGGTGGGGGCTCCCCAAGGGGATTCACCCCTCCACTTT CASSLVGAPQGDSPLHF
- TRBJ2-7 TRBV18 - TGTGCCAGCTCACCAAAATTGGAGGGCGAGCAGTACTTC CASSPKLEGEQYF
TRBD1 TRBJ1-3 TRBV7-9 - TGTGCCAGCAGATTACAGGGGGCTGGAAACACCATATATTTT CASRLQGAGNTIYF
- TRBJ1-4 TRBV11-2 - TGTGCCAGCAGCCCTGGGGCTCTAACAGATGAAAAACTGTTTTTT CASSPGALTDEKLFF
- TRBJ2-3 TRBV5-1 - TGCGCCAGCAGCTTGAGGACTACGGAGGATACGCAGTATTTT CASSLRTTEDTQYF
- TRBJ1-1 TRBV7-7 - TGTGCCAGCAGCTTAACAGATAACACTGAAGCTTTCTTT CASSLTDNTEAFF
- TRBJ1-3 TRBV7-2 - TGTGCCAGCTCTCCTCTCGGAAACACCATATATTTT CASSPLGNTIYF
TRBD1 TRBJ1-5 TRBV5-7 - TGTGCCAGCAGCTTGGACAGGGGGCGGGTTAATCTCAATCAGCCCCAGCATTTT CASSLDRGRVNLNQPQHF
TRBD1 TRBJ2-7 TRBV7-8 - TGTGCCAGCAGCCCGGGACAGGTAGTCCTAAGATACGAGCAGTACTTC CASSPGQVVLRYEQYF
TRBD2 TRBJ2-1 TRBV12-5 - TGTGCTACCCGGGGACTAGCGGGAGAAGGGCACAATGAGCAGTTCTTC CATRGLAGEGHNEQFF
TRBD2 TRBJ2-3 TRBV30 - TGTGCCTGGAGTACCGGGACTAGCGCAGATACGCAGTATTTT CAWSTGTSADTQYF
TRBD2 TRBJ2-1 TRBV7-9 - TGTGCCAGCAGCCCTAGCGGGGGCCAACACAATGAGCAGTTCTTC CASSPSGGQHNEQFF
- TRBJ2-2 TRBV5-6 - TGTGCCAGCAGCTTCGGCACCGGGGAGCTGTTTTTT CASSFGTGELFF
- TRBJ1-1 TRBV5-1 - TGCGCCAGCAGCTTGGGAGGTGAAGCTTTCTTT CASSLGGEAFF
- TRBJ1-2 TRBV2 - TGTGCCAGCAGTGTAGTTAGTAATAACTATGGCTACACCTTC CASSVVSNNYGYTF
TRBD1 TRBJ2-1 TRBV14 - TGTGCCAGCAGCCAAAGGGCAGGGGGATTATTCTACAATGAGCAGTTCTTC CASSQRAGGLFYNEQFF
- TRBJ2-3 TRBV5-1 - TGCGCCAGCAGCTTACAGGGTGTGGCTGGGGATACGCAGTATTTT CASSLQGVAGDTQYF
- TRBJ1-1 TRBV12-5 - TGTGCTAGTGGTCCCCCCAGGGTTAGGGGGACTGAAGCTTTCTTT CASGPPRVRGTEAFF
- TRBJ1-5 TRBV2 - TGTGCCAGCAATGCAGAAGCTCGGGGTCAGCCCCAGCATTTT CASNAEARGQPQHF
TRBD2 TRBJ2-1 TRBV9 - TGTGCCAGCAGCGTAAGCGGGGGGGTCTCCTACAATGAGCAGTTCTTC CASSVSGGVSYNEQFF
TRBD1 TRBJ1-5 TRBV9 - TGTGCCAGCAGCACCCGGGACAGGGGCCCCCGAAGGGATCAGCCCCAGCATTTT CASSTRDRGPRRDQPQHF
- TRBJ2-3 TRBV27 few TGTGCCAGCAGTTTCAATATAAGGGGGCGGGGGGGCACAGATACGCAGTATTTT CASSFNIRGRGGTDTQYF
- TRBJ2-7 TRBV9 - TGTGCCAGCAGCGTAGGTGGCCGCTACGAGCAGTACTTC CASSVGGRYEQYF
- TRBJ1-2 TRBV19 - TGTGCCAGTAGTATGAATCGCGGCGGCTCCCGGGATGGCTACACCTTC CASSMNRGGSRDGYTF